Following are 8 T cell receptor beta chains from one sample sequenced in a study. One entry per CDR3 protein results from TCRdb running MiXCR on the RT-PCR reads. This sample has about 700,000 distinct CDR3 sequences, with 13% to 15% found just once. Sequenced material: memory CD4+ T cells from blood. The source is a female donor in good health, serving as a healthy control.

There are a few counts of this clonotype. In DNA form, the CDR3 reads TGCAGTGCCGACAAGTACCAAGAGACCCAGTACTTC. It codes for CSADKYQETQYF. This chain connects TRBV20-1 to TRBJ2-5; D unclear. The CDR3 length is 12 residues. CDR1 and CDR2 from the germline V gene are DFQATT and SNEGSKA (reference sequence). V lost 6 bases and J 0 bases, leaving 8 bases between the germline ends.

The chain combines TRBV5-1 with TRBJ2-1; 7 nucleotides line up with TRBD2. Losses at the gene ends were 7 bases for V and 8 bases for J; bases not matched to a gene: 15. Germline-derived CDR1 and CDR2 are SGHRS and YFSETQ. The CDR3 totals 15 residues. The CDR3 region has the DNA TGCGCCAGCTCCCCGCTAACGTCGGGGGGACATGAGCAGTTCTTC. This sequence encodes CASSPLTSGGHEQFF.

This clonotype was seen a handful of times. This chain uses TRBV20-1 with TRBJ2-7; 7 bases line up with TRBD1. Germline assignment: CDR1 DFQATT and CDR2 SNEGSKA (reference sequence). Unmatched junction bases numbered 8, after V lost 2 bases and J lost 4 bases. This CDR3 is 14 amino acids long. CDR3 coding DNA: TGCAGTGCTAGACGTAGAGACAGGGATTACGAGCAGTACTTC. Protein sequence: CSARRRDRDYEQYF.

This clonotype has more than one count but fewer than ten. The chain has TRBV15 and TRBJ2-2, with D uncertain. The CDR3 is made up of 15 amino acids. Trimming left V 1 base short and J 3 bases short, with 9 bases between. Per germline, CDR1 LNHNV and CDR2 YYDKDF (reference sequence). The CDR3 DNA reads TGTGCCACCAGCAGAGCCCTAGGGTACACCGGGGAGCTGTTTTTT. It translates to CATSRALGYTGELFF.

This chain uses TRBV6-6 with TRBJ1-2, with D perhaps TRBD1 (5 bases). The CDR3 consists of 16 residues. Trimming pared 5 bases from V and 4 bases from J, leaving 20 bases between. CDR1 is MNHNY, CDR2 SVGAGI, per germline (reference sequence). In nucleotides, the CDR3 is TGTGCCAGCAGTATCCCCCCAGGGACTGGGGTCTATGGCTACACCTTC. It yields the protein CASSIPPGTGVYGYTF.

V is TRBV11-1 and J is TRBJ2-5, with 14 positions matching TRBD2. The V segment lost 5 bases and the J segment 0 bases; nucleotides outside the gene matches: 5. The CDR3 is 17 residues long. Looked up from germline, CDR1 is SGHAT and CDR2 is FQDESV (reference sequence). CDR3 loop: CASSPGTSGGNQETQYF. As DNA, the CDR3 is TGTGCCAGCAGCCCAGGGACTAGCGGGGGCAACCAAGAGACCCAGTACTTC.

This clonotype was observed a few times. This chain joins TRBV7-9 and TRBJ1-1; 7 nucleotides line up with TRBD1. The CDR3 contains 14 residues. Germline CDR1 is SEHNR and CDR2 is FQNEAQ (reference sequence). With V trimmed by 5 bases and J by 5 bases, 8 bases remained unmatched. The CDR3, as DNA: TGTGCCAGCAGCCCAGCCACAGGGGTTACTGAAGCTTTCTTT. Protein product: CASSPATGVTEAFF.

V usage is TRBV2 and J usage is TRBJ2-1, with TRBD1 matching over 9 bases. The CDR3 is made up of 13 amino acids. After removal of 7 bases from V and 7 bases from J, the junction contained 5 bases not matched to a gene. Germline V gene data show CDR1 as SNHLY and CDR2 as FYNNEI. In DNA, the CDR3 is TGTGCCAGCACCGGGACAGGGCATAATGAGCAGTTCTTC. Encoded protein: CASTGTGHNEQFF.